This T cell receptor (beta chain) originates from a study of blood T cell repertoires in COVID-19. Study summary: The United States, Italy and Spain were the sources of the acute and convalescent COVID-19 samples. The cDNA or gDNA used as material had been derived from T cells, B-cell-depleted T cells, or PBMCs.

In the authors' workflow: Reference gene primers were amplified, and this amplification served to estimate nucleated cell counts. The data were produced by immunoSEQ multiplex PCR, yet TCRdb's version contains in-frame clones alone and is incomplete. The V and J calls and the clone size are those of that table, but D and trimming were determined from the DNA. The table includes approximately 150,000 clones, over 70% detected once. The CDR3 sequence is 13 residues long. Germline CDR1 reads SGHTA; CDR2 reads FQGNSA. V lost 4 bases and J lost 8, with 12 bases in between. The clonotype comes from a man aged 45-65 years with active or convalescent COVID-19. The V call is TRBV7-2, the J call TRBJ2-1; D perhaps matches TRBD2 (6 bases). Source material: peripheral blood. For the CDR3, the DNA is TGTGCCAGCAGCTCGGGACTGTTCGATGAGCAGTTCTTC. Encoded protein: CASSSGLFDEQFF. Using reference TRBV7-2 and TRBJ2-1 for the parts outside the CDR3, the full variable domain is GAGVSQSPSNKVTEKGKDVELRCDPISGHTALYWYRQSLGQGLEFLIYFQGNSAPDKSGLPSDRFSAERTGGSVSTLTIQRTQQEDSAVYLCASSSGLFDEQFFGPGTRLTVL.